This T cell receptor beta chain was sequenced for a study of beta chain features in type 1 diabetes. The investigators reverse transcribed all of the isolated RNA, so they sequenced expressed TCRB transcripts. TCRdb keeps only in-frame clones here, not all; method: immunoSEQ multiplex PCR. The sample has approximately 150,000 clones; less than 15% are singletons. V lost 4 bases to trimming and J lost 0 bases, with 13 bases between them. The CDR3 is 17 amino acids. Germline V CDR1 and CDR2: SGHAT, FQNNGV. Comment on this clone: Its matching antigen is unknown.

Broader study findings: Within each of all four CD4+ subsets, Type 1 diabetes patients had TCRB CDR3s that were moderately but significantly shorter. Possibly, sequencing cDNA over-represented cells that had high TCR expression levels.

Sequenced material: central memory CD4+ T cells from blood. The V call is TRBV11-2, the J call TRBJ2-6, with a weak D call TRBD2 (5 bases). The receptor's source is a man aged 18 to 35 with type 1 diabetes. The CDR3: CASSSPLRGSGANVLTF. CDR3 sequence (DNA): TGTGCCAGCAGCTCCCCCCTACGGGGCTCTGGGGCCAACGTCCTGACTTTC.